These T cell receptor beta chains were read from a single sample in a study of cytomegalovirus exposure and HLA in healthy donors. Sequencing used immunoSEQ multiplex PCR; TCRdb keeps in-frame clones, though not all of them. The top ten clones hold about 0.22% of a sample with 210,000 or so clones, approximately 84% of them seen once. Input material: PBMCs. These receptors all come from a girl aged 2-15 years in good health and CMV-seronegative. Both conserved end residues are part of each CDR3. The D gene is left open where the match is weak. Only part of the rows carry a size: once, few, many, or a class if the clone is expanded.

D: TRBD1
size: NA
V: TRBV11-1
J: TRBJ1-6
CDR3: CASSWDSSYNSPLHF
DNA: TGTGCCAGCAGCTGGGACAGCTCCTATAATTCACCCCTCCACTTT

D: NA
size: NA
V: TRBV30
J: TRBJ1-4
CDR3: CALDSNEKLFF
DNA: TGTGCCTTGGACAGTAATGAAAAACTGTTTTTT

D: NA
size: NA
V: TRBV4-1
J: TRBJ2-7
CDR3: CASSQAASVNSYEQYF
DNA: TGCGCCAGCAGCCAAGCCGCTTCGGTCAACTCCTACGAGCAGTACTTC

D: NA
size: NA
V: TRBV4-2
J: TRBJ2-1
CDR3: CASRGSKSGPYNEQFF
DNA: TGTGCCAGCAGAGGATCTAAAAGCGGTCCCTACAATGAGCAGTTCTTC

D: TRBD2
size: NA
V: TRBV7-6
J: TRBJ2-2
CDR3: CASSRTSGGASTGELFF
DNA: TGTGCCAGCAGCAGGACTAGCGGGGGGGCAAGCACCGGGGAGCTGTTTTTT

D: TRBD2
size: NA
V: TRBV11-2
J: TRBJ2-3
CDR3: CASSSAGGATDTQYF
DNA: TGTGCCAGCAGCTCAGCGGGGGGAGCCACAGATACGCAGTATTTT

D: NA
size: NA
V: TRBV12-2
J: TRBJ2-5
CDR3: CASRLLAGQETQYF
DNA: TGTGCAAGTCGCTTACTAGCGGGCCAAGAGACCCAGTACTTC

D: TRBD1
size: NA
V: TRBV9
J: TRBJ1-5
CDR3: CASSFAGTDHSPQHF
DNA: TGTGCCAGCAGCTTCGCCGGGACAGACCATTCGCCCCAGCATTTT

D: TRBD2
size: NA
V: TRBV5-1
J: TRBJ2-1
CDR3: CASSPSTSGVYNEQFF
DNA: TGCGCCAGCAGCCCCTCGACTAGCGGGGTTTACAATGAGCAGTTCTTC

D: TRBD1
size: once
V: TRBV5-1
J: TRBJ2-5
CDR3: CASSGDRQETQYF
DNA: TGCGCCAGCAGCGGGGACAGGCAAGAGACCCAGTACTTC

D: TRBD2
size: few
V: TRBV2
J: TRBJ2-3
CDR3: CASSVGLAGGGTDTQYF
DNA: TGTGCCAGCAGTGTTGGCTTGGCGGGGGGGGGCACAGATACGCAGTATTTT

D: NA
size: NA
V: TRBV5-4
J: TRBJ2-7
CDR3: CASSSSPFPAAPSGEQYF
DNA: TGTGCCAGCAGCAGCTCCCCTTTTCCAGCGGCCCCCTCTGGCGAGCAGTACTTC

D: NA
size: NA
V: TRBV15
J: TRBJ1-3
CDR3: CATSRDTGTGNTIYF
DNA: TGTGCCACCAGCAGAGATACGGGGACTGGAAACACCATATATTTT

D: NA
size: NA
V: TRBV19
J: TRBJ1-1
CDR3: CASSILGATEAFF
DNA: TGTGCCAGTAGTATCTTGGGAGCTACGGAAGCTTTCTTT

D: TRBD2
size: NA
V: TRBV25-1
J: TRBJ2-3
CDR3: CASSVGLAGRADTQYF
DNA: TGTGCCAGCAGTGTGGGACTAGCGGGAAGGGCAGATACGCAGTATTTT

D: NA
size: NA
V: TRBV9
J: TRBJ1-1
CDR3: CASRLQRGSGNTEAFF
DNA: TGTGCCAGCAGACTACAACGCGGAAGTGGGAACACTGAAGCTTTCTTT

D: NA
size: NA
V: TRBV29-1
J: TRBJ2-7
CDR3: CSVEGWDTPYEQYF
DNA: TGCAGCGTTGAAGGGTGGGACACCCCCTACGAGCAGTACTTC

D: TRBD1
size: NA
V: TRBV11-3
J: TRBJ2-1
CDR3: CASSSDRDRGFDEQFF
DNA: TGTGCCAGCAGCTCGGACCGGGACAGGGGGTTTGATGAGCAGTTCTTC

D: TRBD1
size: NA
V: TRBV7-2
J: TRBJ1-1
CDR3: CASSLGQGWIGMNTEAFF
DNA: TGTGCCAGCAGCCTGGGACAGGGTTGGATCGGGATGAACACTGAAGCTTTCTTT

D: NA
size: NA
V: TRBV9
J: TRBJ1-1
CDR3: CASSVSGWGTEAFF
DNA: TGTGCCAGCAGCGTTTCAGGGTGGGGCACTGAAGCTTTCTTT

D: TRBD1
size: NA
V: TRBV6-6
J: TRBJ1-5
CDR3: CASSMDRGANQPQHF
DNA: TGTGCCAGCAGCATGGACAGGGGAGCTAATCAGCCCCAGCATTTT

D: NA
size: NA
V: TRBV15
J: TRBJ1-2
CDR3: CATSRSGADGYTF
DNA: TGTGCCACCAGCAGGTCAGGGGCGGATGGCTACACCTTC

D: TRBD1
size: NA
V: TRBV5-4
J: TRBJ1-1
CDR3: CASSPGTGALNTEAFF
DNA: TGTGCCAGCAGCCCCGGGACAGGGGCGTTGAACACTGAAGCTTTCTTT

D: NA
size: NA
V: TRBV7-6
J: TRBJ2-5
CDR3: CASSLGFSLLETQYF
DNA: TGTGCCAGCAGCTTAGGTTTTAGTTTATTAGAGACCCAGTACTTC

D: NA
size: NA
V: TRBV6-5
J: TRBJ2-1
CDR3: CASSSGQSRNEQFF
DNA: TGTGCCAGCAGCTCCGGACAGAGCAGGAATGAGCAGTTCTTC

D: TRBD2
size: once
V: TRBV6-1
J: TRBJ2-5
CDR3: CASSEFLAGGSQETQYF
DNA: TGTGCCAGCAGTGAGTTTCTAGCGGGGGGATCTCAAGAGACCCAGTACTTC

D: NA
size: NA
V: TRBV5-1
J: TRBJ1-2
CDR3: CASSPRTGNYGYTF
DNA: TGCGCCAGCAGCCCCCGTACAGGCAACTATGGCTACACCTTC

D: NA
size: NA
V: TRBV2
J: TRBJ2-1
CDR3: CASGNGAIILIPFF
DNA: TGTGCCAGCGGTAACGGAGCGATTATTCTCATTCCGTTCTTC

D: TRBD1
size: NA
V: TRBV19
J: TRBJ1-2
CDR3: CASSIQGGLSNYGYTF
DNA: TGTGCCAGTAGTATCCAGGGGGGACTTTCTAACTATGGCTACACCTTC

D: TRBD1
size: NA
V: TRBV6-5
J: TRBJ1-4
CDR3: CASSYSIGTGEQKLFF
DNA: TGTGCCAGCAGTTACTCTATCGGGACAGGGGAACAAAAACTGTTTTTT

D: NA
size: NA
V: TRBV14
J: TRBJ2-7
CDR3: CASSPGYEQYF
DNA: TGTGCCAGCAGCCCCGGCTACGAGCAGTACTTC

D: NA
size: NA
V: TRBV15
J: TRBJ1-4
CDR3: CATSKPITGNEKLFF
DNA: TGTGCCACCAGCAAACCGATTACAGGAAATGAAAAACTGTTTTTT

D: NA
size: NA
V: TRBV23-1
J: TRBJ1-5
CDR3: CASSQSDSSNQPQHF
DNA: TGCGCCAGCAGTCAATCCGACAGTAGCAATCAGCCCCAGCATTTT

D: NA
size: few
V: TRBV6-1
J: TRBJ1-5
CDR3: CASIEYQGTDQPQHF
DNA: TGTGCCAGCATCGAATACCAGGGAACCGATCAGCCCCAGCATTTT

D: NA
size: once
V: TRBV7-9
J: TRBJ2-1
CDR3: CASIELGNTGYNEQFF
DNA: TGTGCCAGCATCGAATTGGGGAACACAGGATACAATGAGCAGTTCTTC

D: NA
size: few
V: TRBV6-1
J: TRBJ2-3
CDR3: CASSEAGDLTDTQYF
DNA: TGTGCCAGCAGTGAAGCTGGAGACTTAACAGATACGCAGTATTTT

D: NA
size: NA
V: TRBV29-1
J: TRBJ1-2
CDR3: CSVEDRQAVYGYTF
DNA: TGCAGCGTTGAAGATCGACAGGCGGTGTATGGCTACACCTTC

D: TRBD2
size: NA
V: TRBV10-2
J: TRBJ2-7
CDR3: CASTGLAGGEQYF
DNA: TGCGCCAGCACGGGACTAGCGGGAGGCGAGCAGTACTTC

D: NA
size: few
V: TRBV21-1
J: TRBJ2-4
CDR3: CASSKAGDRNIQYF
DNA: TGTGCCAGCAGCAAAGCCGGGGACAGAAACATTCAGTACTTC

D: NA
size: NA
V: TRBV6-1
J: TRBJ1-4
CDR3: CASSIDLGGGKLFF
DNA: TGTGCCAGCAGTATCGACCTAGGGGGGGGAAAACTGTTTTTT

D: NA
size: NA
V: TRBV2
J: TRBJ2-3
CDR3: CASRPLGTGTDTQYF
DNA: TGTGCCAGCAGACCCCTAGGTACGGGCACAGATACGCAGTATTTT

D: TRBD1
size: NA
V: TRBV27
J: TRBJ2-7
CDR3: CASSFSQGAYEQYF
DNA: TGTGCCAGCAGTTTTTCTCAGGGGGCCTACGAGCAGTACTTC

D: TRBD2
size: NA
V: TRBV7-9
J: TRBJ2-3
CDR3: CASTGTSGARTDTQYF
DNA: TGTGCCAGCACCGGGACTAGCGGGGCCCGCACAGATACGCAGTATTTT

D: TRBD1
size: few
V: TRBV7-9
J: TRBJ1-3
CDR3: CASSLTFQGADPSGNTIYF
DNA: TGTGCCAGCAGCTTAACCTTTCAGGGGGCCGATCCCTCTGGAAACACCATATATTTT

D: TRBD2
size: NA
V: TRBV19
J: TRBJ2-1
CDR3: CASSLRTSGWNEQFF
DNA: TGTGCCAGTAGTCTACGGACTAGCGGGTGGAATGAGCAGTTCTTC

D: NA
size: NA
V: TRBV25-1
J: TRBJ1-1
CDR3: CASSDQGFVNTEAFF
DNA: TGTGCCAGCAGTGATCAGGGATTCGTGAACACTGAAGCTTTCTTT

D: TRBD1
size: few
V: TRBV10-3
J: TRBJ1-1
CDR3: CAISPTGDTEAFF
DNA: TGTGCCATCAGCCCGACAGGGGACACTGAAGCTTTCTTT

D: TRBD1
size: NA
V: TRBV27
J: TRBJ1-1
CDR3: CASSTQGRTEAFF
DNA: TGTGCCAGCAGTACACAGGGGAGGACTGAAGCTTTCTTT

D: NA
size: NA
V: TRBV4-1
J: TRBJ1-2
CDR3: CASSHTVDRQAYTF
DNA: TGCGCCAGCAGCCACACAGTCGACAGGCAGGCTTACACCTTC

D: TRBD2
size: once
V: TRBV6-1
J: TRBJ2-3
CDR3: CASRLAGGADTQYF
DNA: TGTGCCAGCAGACTAGCGGGGGGTGCAGATACGCAGTATTTT